The 10 T cell receptor beta chains reported below all come from one sample, sequenced in a study of cytomegalovirus exposure and HLA in healthy donors. PCR was performed using 60 Vbeta and 13 Jbeta primers. Clones were read by immunoSEQ multiplex PCR, and TCRdb kept only the in-frame ones, dropping some. The sample includes under 200,000 clones, around 88% of them seen just once. Sequenced material: PBMCs. Every receptor here comes from a woman in her 30s in good health and CMV-seronegative.

Remarks on this clone: Other DNA sequences within the sample encode an identical CDR3. This chain links TRBV29-1 with TRBJ2-1; 8 bases line up with TRBD2. The CDR3 loop spans 14 amino acids. The germline V gene has CDR1 SQVTM and CDR2 ANQGSEA. V dropped 4 bases and J dropped 0; count of bases not matched to a gene: 2. CDR3 sequence reads: CSVGSGSSYNEQFF. The CDR3 region has the DNA TGCAGCGTTGGGAGCGGGAGCTCCTACAATGAGCAGTTCTTC.

This chain uses TRBV7-9 with TRBJ1-2; perhaps TRBD1 as D (6 bases). The V and J ends lost 4 bases and 0 bases respectively, with 12 bases between them. The CDR3 extends over 15 amino acids. Germline V gives CDR1 SEHNR, CDR2 FQNEAQ (reference sequence). CDR3 DNA: TGTGCCAGCAGCTCTTCCAGGGGAACTAACTATGGCTACACCTTC. Translation: CASSSSRGTNYGYTF.

The genes are TRBV27 and TRBJ2-1, with 11 bases that match TRBD1. The CDR3 is made up of 16 amino acids. J lost 8 bases, V lost 4 bases, and 10 bases had no gene match. Germline values: CDR1 MNHEY, CDR2 SMNVEV (reference sequence). The CDR3 is CASSSQRVGQGDEQFF. CDR3 coding DNA: TGTGCCAGCAGTTCACAAAGGGTGGGACAGGGGGATGAGCAGTTCTTC.

This clone was seen more than once but under ten times. The V call is TRBV4-1, the J call TRBJ1-1, with unresolved D. The V end lost 1 base, the J end lost 0 bases, and 6 bases lay between the germline ends. The germline V gene has CDR1 MGHRA and CDR2 YSYEKL. The CDR3 totals 14 residues. The chain's CDR3 is CASSQAGLNTEAFF. CDR3 bases: TGCGCCAGCAGCCAAGCGGGATTGAACACTGAAGCTTTCTTT.

V and J are TRBV11-2 and TRBJ1-2; D unresolved. Germline V lookup: CDR1 SGHAT, CDR2 FQNNGV. The CDR3 has 13 residues. The V end lost 4 bases, the J end lost 3 bases, and 9 bases lay between the germline ends. In DNA form, the CDR3 reads TGTGCCAGCAGCTCCGACGGGGACTATGGCTACACCTTC. This encodes CASSSDGDYGYTF.

The chain joins TRBV2 to TRBJ1-5; the match to TRBD1 covers 9 bases. Germline CDR1 and CDR2: SNHLY and FYNNEI. The CDR3 loop spans 15 amino acids. With 5 bases clipped from V and 2 bases from J, the junction kept 4 bases outside the gene matches. The CDR3 reads CASSLRTGGNQPQHF. The CDR3 nucleotides read TGTGCCAGCAGTTTACGGACAGGGGGCAATCAGCCCCAGCATTTT. Full variable domain (outside the CDR3, taken from reference TRBV2 and TRBJ1-5): EPEVTQTPSHQVTQMGQEVILRCVPISNHLYFYWYRQILGQKVEFLVSFYNNEISEKSEIFDDQFSVERPDGSNFTLKIRSTKLEDSAMYFCASSLRTGGNQPQHFGDGTRLSIL.

This chain joins TRBV15 and TRBJ2-7; 7 positions agree with TRBD2. Per the germline V gene, CDR1 is LNHNV and CDR2 is YYDKDF (reference sequence). The CDR3 covers 14 residues. After removal of 3 bases from V and 5 bases from J, the junction contained 7 bases not matched to a gene. The CDR3 reads CATSRAGREHEQYF. The CDR3 DNA is TGTGCCACCAGCAGGGCGGGGAGGGAACACGAGCAGTACTTC.

The rearrangement uses TRBV5-1 and TRBJ2-1; D unresolved. V was pared by 3 bases and J by 8 bases, with 6 bases between. The CDR3 covers 11 residues. CDR1 is SGHRS and CDR2 is YFSETQ in the germline V gene. The CDR3 region has the DNA TGCGCCAGCAGCTCCAGTTATGAGCAGTTCTTC. As protein: CASSSSYEQFF.

V and J are TRBV9 and TRBJ2-7; 8 bases agree with TRBD1. Looked up from germline, CDR1 is SGDLS and CDR2 is YYNGEE. Trimming removed 3 bases from V and 4 bases from J; junction bases left unmatched: 9. This CDR3 has 15 amino acids. Written as DNA, the CDR3 is TGTGCCAGCAGCGGCACCGGGACAGGCCGATACGAGCAGTACTTC. Amino acid sequence: CASSGTGTGRYEQYF.

In this sample, this clone turned up once. This sequence joins TRBV28 and TRBJ2-7; 7 nucleotides agree with TRBD1. The length of the CDR3 is 13 residues. V gave up 6 bases and J gave up 3 bases; unmatched junction bases: 5. CDR1 and CDR2 from the germline V gene are MDHEN and SYDVKM. The CDR3 sequence: CASSGDSFYEQYF. CDR3 DNA sequence: TGTGCCAGCAGCGGGGACAGTTTCTACGAGCAGTACTTC. Full variable domain (outside the CDR3, taken from reference TRBV28 and TRBJ2-7): DVKVTQSSRYLVKRTGEKVFLECVQDMDHENMFWYRQDPGLGLRLIYFSYDVKMKEKGDIPEGYSVSREKKERFSLILESASTNQTSMYLCASSGDSFYEQYFGPGTRLTVT.